This T cell receptor (beta chain) was captured by sequencing in a study of Ad26.COV2.S vaccination and SARS-CoV-2 variants. Study information: Ad26.COV2.S shots went into the muscle once or twice, 56 days apart.

Study-level points and caveats: The breadth of spike-specific CD8+ and CD4+ T cell responses after vaccination was reportedly substantial.

Sample treatment: 19 received Ad26.COV2.S at low or high dose, single or two shots; 5 received placebo; per-sample allocation not given. After the first vaccine or placebo injection, samples were drawn on day 63. Recruitment in Boston yielded a donor of adult age, 18-55 years. TCRdb's copy holds only in-frame clones and misses some; the assay was immunoSEQ multiplex PCR. Here the sample spans about 420,000 clones, approximately 87% being singletons. Note on this clone: Its antigen remains unknown.

This sequence was found in a person aged 18-60 years who received the Ad26.COV2.S COVID-19 vaccine or a placebo. The source was peripheral blood, collected in a trial of Ad26.COV2.S vaccine versus placebo.

The CDR3 sequence is CASSDLPPGLAEVSTDTQYF. In nucleotides, the CDR3 is TGTGCCAGCAGCGACCTTCCCCCGGGACTAGCGGAGGTTAGCACAGATACGCAGTATTTT. The chain couples TRBV9 to TRBJ2-3, with TRBD2 matching over 11 bases. This CDR3 region has 20 residues. V gave up 3 bases and J gave up 0 bases; unmatched junction bases: 15. Germline values: CDR1 SGDLS, CDR2 YYNGEE.